The 22 T cell receptor beta chains below were found in one sample sequenced in a study of cytomegalovirus exposure and HLA in healthy donors. The PCR used 60 Vbeta and 13 Jbeta primers. Clones were read by immunoSEQ multiplex PCR, and TCRdb kept only the in-frame ones, dropping some. This table holds 150,000 to 200,000 clones, roughly 77% found once. Sequenced input: PBMCs. The receptor source for this set is a woman aged 18-30 years in good health and CMV-seronegative.

This sequence joins TRBV19 and TRBJ2-6; the match to TRBD1 covers 7 bases. J was trimmed by 4 bases and V by 5 bases; bases with no gene match: 14. The length of the CDR3 is 18 residues. Germline V gives CDR1 LNHDA, CDR2 SQIVND (reference sequence). CDR3 residues: CASSPSGDRALGANVLTF. CDR3 nucleotide sequence: TGTGCCAGTAGTCCGTCTGGAGACAGGGCTCTGGGGGCCAACGTCCTGACTTTC.

The chain recombines TRBV18 with TRBJ2-6; TRBD1 is a possible D gene (6 bases). The ends were cut back, 4 bases at V and 0 bases at J, with 10 bases in the middle. The germline CDR1 and CDR2 sequences are KGHSH and LQKENI. The CDR3 is made up of 16 amino acids. The CDR3 spells CASSLNRDSGANVLTF. The CDR3 nucleotides read TGTGCCAGCTCACTAAACAGGGACTCTGGGGCCAACGTCCTGACTTTC.

The V call is TRBV2, the J call TRBJ1-2; D might be TRBD1 (6 bases). V was trimmed by 4 bases and J by 6 bases, leaving 12 bases between them. The CDR3 runs to 13 residues. Germline-derived CDR1 and CDR2 are SNHLY and FYNNEI. The CDR3, as DNA: TGTGCCAGCAGTGTTCGAGGGGGGGATGGCTACACCTTC. Residues: CASSVRGGDGYTF.

The V and J genes are TRBV19 and TRBJ1-1; D uncertain. This CDR3 spans 13 amino acids. Per germline, CDR1 LNHDA and CDR2 SQIVND (reference sequence). V dropped 1 base and J dropped 0 bases, with 3 bases sitting between them. The CDR3 spells CASSIAMNTEAFF. CDR3 bases: TGTGCCAGTAGTATAGCCATGAACACTGAAGCTTTCTTT.

This clone was picked up a small number of times. V gene TRBV27 combines with J gene TRBJ2-2, with 9 bases identical to TRBD1. The CDR3 contains 17 residues. Germline CDR1 MNHEY, CDR2 SMNVEV (reference sequence). Trimming at V came to 2 bases and at J to 5 bases, leaving 9 bases not matched to a gene. CDR3 sequence (DNA): TGTGCCAGCAGTTTAGGCACAGGGGGCTGGGTAACCGGGGAGCTGTTTTTT. Its protein is CASSLGTGGWVTGELFF.

The rearrangement joins TRBV4-1 to TRBJ1-1, with 8 bases that match TRBD1. Looked up from germline, CDR1 is MGHRA and CDR2 is YSYEKL. V dropped 0 bases and J dropped 1; count of bases not matched to a gene: 4. This CDR3 comprises 16 residues. CDR3 loop: CASSQERGQENTEAFF. CDR3 coding DNA: TGCGCCAGCAGCCAAGAAAGGGGACAGGAGAACACTGAAGCTTTCTTT.

V usage is TRBV7-9 and J usage is TRBJ1-4; 8 bases agree with TRBD1. The V and J ends lost 5 bases and 0 bases, in that order; junction bases with no gene match: 11. The CDR3 covers 18 residues. From germline, CDR1 is SEHNR and CDR2 FQNEAQ (reference sequence). The CDR3 spells CASSQSTTGVSTNEKLFF. The CDR3 bases are TGTGCCAGCAGCCAATCAACGACAGGGGTGTCAACTAATGAAAAACTGTTTTTT.

This rearrangement joins TRBV5-1 to TRBJ2-5; perhaps TRBD2 as D (5 bases). Germline V lookup: CDR1 SGHRS, CDR2 YFSETQ. The CDR3 consists of 14 residues. The V end was cut by 4 bases, the J end by 4 bases, with 14 bases between. In DNA, the CDR3 is TGCGCCAGCAGCACCGGGAAGGCGGGAGAGACCCAGTACTTC. It translates to CASSTGKAGETQYF.

The chain couples TRBV9 to TRBJ2-1; 10 positions match TRBD2. Germline CDR1 is SGDLS and CDR2 is YYNGEE. The CDR3 is made up of 16 amino acids. J was trimmed by 6 bases and V by 0 bases; bases with no gene match: 6. The CDR3 nucleotides are TGTGCCAGCAGCGTAGGAGCGGGGGGGCGGGCCAATGAGCAGTTCTTC. Its translation is CASSVGAGGRANEQFF. Complete variable domain (other parts from reference TRBV9 and TRBJ2-1): DSGVTQTPKHLITATGQRVTLRCSPRSGDLSVYWYQQSLDQGLQFLIQYYNGEERAKGNILERFSAQQFPDLHSELNLSSLELGDSALYFCASSVGAGGRANEQFFGPGTRLTVL.

This chain links TRBV19 with TRBJ1-1, with 8 bases matching TRBD1. Germline V CDR1 and CDR2: LNHDA, SQIVND (reference sequence). Trimming cost V 3 bases and J 5 bases; bases outside gene matches: 8. The CDR3 has 15 amino acids. CDR3: CASSMEAGGFTEAFF. DNA of the CDR3: TGTGCCAGTAGTATGGAGGCAGGGGGCTTTACTGAAGCTTTCTTT.

The V gene is TRBV5-6, the J gene TRBJ1-5, with no clear D. The CDR3 consists of 13 residues. Per the germline V gene, CDR1 is SGHDT and CDR2 is YYEEEE. Trimming removed 1 base at V and 3 bases at J, with 5 bases between. CDR3 region: CASSLWANQPQHF. In DNA form, the CDR3 reads TGTGCCAGCAGCTTGTGGGCCAATCAGCCCCAGCATTTT.

In DNA, the CDR3 is TGTGCCAGCAGCAAAGGCGGGGGGATAGGGGAAAAACTGTTTTTT. It translates to CASSKGGGIGEKLFF. V usage is TRBV21-1 and J usage is TRBJ1-4. TRBV21-1 is a known pseudogene. The length of the CDR3 is 15 residues.

The rearrangement links TRBV6-5 to TRBJ1-1; weak D call: TRBD1 (6 bases). Between the trimmed V and J ends, which lost 6 bases and 4 bases, there was a span of 15 bases. Germline V lookup: CDR1 MNHEY, CDR2 SVGAGI. The CDR3 loop spans 14 amino acids. CDR3 DNA: TGTGCCAGCAGGCGCCGACAGGACTCCACTGAAGCTTTCTTT. This sequence encodes CASRRRQDSTEAFF.

This rearrangement joins TRBV30 to TRBJ1-6; possibly TRBD1 for D (5 bases). The CDR3 loop spans 14 amino acids. Per germline, CDR1 GTSNPN and CDR2 SVGIG (reference sequence). V dropped 0 bases and J dropped 11 bases, with 14 bases sitting between them. The CDR3 sequence is CAWSVNSGLPPLHF. CDR3 coding DNA: TGTGCCTGGAGTGTAAATTCAGGGCTGCCACCCCTCCACTTT.

V usage is TRBV9 and J usage is TRBJ2-7; 10 positions agree with TRBD1. V lost 6 bases to trimming and J lost 5 bases; unmatched junction nucleotides: 11. The CDR3 totals 15 residues. Per the germline V gene, CDR1 is SGDLS and CDR2 is YYNGEE. CDR3 region: CASTLSGTGVHEQYF. CDR3 nucleotide sequence: TGTGCCAGCACCCTAAGCGGGACAGGGGTACACGAGCAGTACTTC.

The V and J genes are TRBV28 and TRBJ1-5, with 11 bases lining up with TRBD1. The CDR3 consists of 16 residues. The V segment lost 4 bases and the J segment 4 bases; nucleotides outside the gene matches: 6. Germline V gene sequence: CDR1 MDHEN, CDR2 SYDVKM. CDR3 in DNA: TGTGCCAGCAGTTCGGGACAGGGGGTAGGGAATCAGCCCCAGCATTTT. Its protein is CASSSGQGVGNQPQHF.

This clone was seen only once. The chain carries TRBV19 and TRBJ2-2; possibly TRBD2 for D (5 bases). V lost 9 bases, J lost 2 bases, and 16 bases lay in between. Germline CDR1 and CDR2: LNHDA and SQIVND (reference sequence). The CDR3 contains 15 residues. The CDR3 sequence: CASSRRRENTGELFF. CDR3 DNA: TGTGCCAGCTCCCGACGCCGGGAAAACACCGGGGAGCTGTTTTTT.

For the CDR3, the DNA is TGTGCCAGCACCAAGGGTGGGAGAGCCTACGAGCAGTACTTC. Translation: CASTKGGRAYEQYF. This chain links TRBV6-6 with TRBJ2-7; weak D call: TRBD2 (5 bases). Trimming pared 7 bases from V and 2 bases from J, leaving 15 bases between. The V gene's germline CDR1 is MNHNY and CDR2 SVGAGI (reference sequence). The CDR3 extends over 14 amino acids.

The rearrangement joins TRBV18 to TRBJ1-6, with 10 bases that match TRBD1. Germline V CDR1 and CDR2: KGHSH, LQKENI. Trimming cost V 3 bases and J 10 bases; bases outside gene matches: 3. The CDR3 has 14 amino acids. In nucleotides, the CDR3 is TGTGCCAGCTCACCCGGGACAGGGGAGTCACCCCTCCACTTT. This sequence encodes CASSPGTGESPLHF.

Only one count was recorded for this clone. This chain links TRBV28 with TRBJ1-5; D call uncertain. Germline V gene sequence: CDR1 MDHEN, CDR2 SYDVKM. The V gene lost 6 bases and the J gene lost 1 base, with 13 bases spanning the gap. CDR3 length equals 15 residues. The DNA of the CDR3 is TGTGCCAGCAGCCCCTCGGGTATGAGCAATCAGCCCCAGCATTTT. Its protein product is CASSPSGMSNQPQHF.

This chain links TRBV6-6 with TRBJ2-5, with 7 bases that match TRBD2. Unmatched junction bases numbered 15, after V lost 10 bases and J lost 7 bases. The CDR3 sequence is 14 residues long. CDR1 is MNHNY, CDR2 SVGAGI, per germline (reference sequence). The CDR3 sequence: CATMAGDHRGTQYF. For the CDR3, the DNA is TGTGCCACTATGGCGGGGGATCACCGGGGGACCCAGTACTTC.

In its sample, this clone was seen a few times. This chain uses TRBV5-1 with TRBJ1-1; D is perhaps TRBD1 (6 bases). V was trimmed by 6 bases and J by 4 bases, leaving 13 bases between them. Germline CDR1 and CDR2: SGHRS and YFSETQ. The CDR3 length is 13 residues. The CDR3 DNA sequence: TGCGCCAGCATCTTACAGGGCACCACTGAAGCTTTCTTT. Amino acids: CASILQGTTEAFF.